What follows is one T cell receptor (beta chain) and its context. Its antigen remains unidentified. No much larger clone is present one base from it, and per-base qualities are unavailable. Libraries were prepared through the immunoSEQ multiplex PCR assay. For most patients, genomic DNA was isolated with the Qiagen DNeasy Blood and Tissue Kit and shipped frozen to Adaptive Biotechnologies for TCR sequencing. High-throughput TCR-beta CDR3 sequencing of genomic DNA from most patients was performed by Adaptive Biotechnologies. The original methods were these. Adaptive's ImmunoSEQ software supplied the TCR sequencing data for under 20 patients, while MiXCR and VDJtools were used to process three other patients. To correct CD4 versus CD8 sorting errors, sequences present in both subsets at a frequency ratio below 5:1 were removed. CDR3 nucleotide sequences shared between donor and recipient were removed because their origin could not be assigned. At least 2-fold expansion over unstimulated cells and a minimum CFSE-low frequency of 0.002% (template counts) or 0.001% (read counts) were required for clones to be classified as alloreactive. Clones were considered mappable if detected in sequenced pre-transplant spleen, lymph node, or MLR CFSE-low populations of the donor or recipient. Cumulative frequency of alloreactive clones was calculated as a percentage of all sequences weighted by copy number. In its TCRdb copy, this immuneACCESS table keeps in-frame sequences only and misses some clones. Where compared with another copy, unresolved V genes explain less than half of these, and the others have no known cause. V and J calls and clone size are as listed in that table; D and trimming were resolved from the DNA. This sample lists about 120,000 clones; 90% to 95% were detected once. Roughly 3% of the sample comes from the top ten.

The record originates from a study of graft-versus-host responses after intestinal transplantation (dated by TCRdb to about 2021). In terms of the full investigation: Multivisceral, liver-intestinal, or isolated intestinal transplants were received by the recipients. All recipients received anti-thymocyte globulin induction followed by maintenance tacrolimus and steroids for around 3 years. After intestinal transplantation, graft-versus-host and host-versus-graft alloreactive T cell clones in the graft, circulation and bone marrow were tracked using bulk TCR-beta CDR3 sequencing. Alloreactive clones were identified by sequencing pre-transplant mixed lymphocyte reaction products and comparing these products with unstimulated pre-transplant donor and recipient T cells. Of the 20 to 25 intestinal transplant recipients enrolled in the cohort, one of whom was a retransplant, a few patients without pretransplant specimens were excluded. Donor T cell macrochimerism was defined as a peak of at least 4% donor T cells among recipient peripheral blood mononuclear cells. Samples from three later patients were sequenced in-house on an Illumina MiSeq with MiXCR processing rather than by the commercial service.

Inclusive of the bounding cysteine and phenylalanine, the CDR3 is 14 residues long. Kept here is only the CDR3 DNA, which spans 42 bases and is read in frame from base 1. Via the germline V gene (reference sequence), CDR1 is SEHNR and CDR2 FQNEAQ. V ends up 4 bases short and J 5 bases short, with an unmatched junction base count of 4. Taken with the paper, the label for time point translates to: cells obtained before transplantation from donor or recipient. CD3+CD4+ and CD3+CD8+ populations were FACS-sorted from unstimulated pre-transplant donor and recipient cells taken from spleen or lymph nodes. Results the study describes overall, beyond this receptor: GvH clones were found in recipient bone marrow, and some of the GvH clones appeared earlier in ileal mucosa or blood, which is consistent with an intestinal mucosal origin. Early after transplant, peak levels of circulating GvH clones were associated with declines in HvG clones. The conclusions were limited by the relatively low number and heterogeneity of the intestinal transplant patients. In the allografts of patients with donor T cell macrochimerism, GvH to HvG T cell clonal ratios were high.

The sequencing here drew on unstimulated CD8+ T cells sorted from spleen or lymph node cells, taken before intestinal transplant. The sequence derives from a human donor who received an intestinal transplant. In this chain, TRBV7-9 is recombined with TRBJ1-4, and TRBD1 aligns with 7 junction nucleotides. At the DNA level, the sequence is TGTGCCAGCAGCTCCGGGACAGAGAATGAAAAACTGTTTTTT. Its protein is CASSSGTENEKLFF.